The clone carrying this T cell receptor (beta chain) was picked up one time. What it binds is not known. These data originate in a study of cytomegalovirus exposure and HLA in healthy donors. Amplification used 60 Vbeta primers and 13 Jbeta primers. TCRdb's copy holds only in-frame clones and misses some; the assay was immunoSEQ multiplex PCR. The sample has some 150,000 clones, roughly 84% seen once. This CDR3 contains 15 residues. Trimming removed 6 bases from V and 2 bases from J; junction bases left unmatched: 7. From germline, CDR1 is MGHDK and CDR2 SYGVNS. Study-level points and caveats: A later analysis associated some 16,000 TCR beta sequences with HLA alleles at a 0.05 false discovery rate.

The source is a woman younger than 35 in good health and CMV-seronegative. The chain uses TRBV25-1 and TRBJ1-3, with 7 bases aligning to TRBD1. The sequencing input was PBMCs. CDR3 amino acids: CASRADRDAGNTIYF. CDR3 sequence (DNA): TGTGCCAGCAGAGCCGACAGGGACGCTGGAAACACCATATATTTT.